This record covers a single T cell receptor (beta chain). CDR1 and CDR2 from the germline V gene are GTSNPN and SVGIG (reference sequence). The CDR3 spans 15 residues. V was cut by 0 bases and J by 1 base, with 10 bases left in between. Measured with immunoSEQ multiplex PCR; TCRdb has only the in-frame clones, and not every one. The repertoire holds fewer than 350,000 clones, with approximately 85% as singletons. This entry belongs to a study of blood T cell repertoires in COVID-19. Cohort 3 recovery required two negative PCRs, clearance, or symptom resolution. This rearrangement joins TRBV30 to TRBJ1-5; tentatively, D is TRBD1 (5 bases). The clonotype originates from a man between 25 and 39 years old who had recovered from COVID-19. The sequenced sample consisted of PBMCs or T cells enriched from blood (not recorded which). CDR3 loop: CAWSVRGGSNQPQHF. DNA of the CDR3: TGTGCCTGGAGTGTAAGGGGTGGGAGCAATCAGCCCCAGCATTTT.